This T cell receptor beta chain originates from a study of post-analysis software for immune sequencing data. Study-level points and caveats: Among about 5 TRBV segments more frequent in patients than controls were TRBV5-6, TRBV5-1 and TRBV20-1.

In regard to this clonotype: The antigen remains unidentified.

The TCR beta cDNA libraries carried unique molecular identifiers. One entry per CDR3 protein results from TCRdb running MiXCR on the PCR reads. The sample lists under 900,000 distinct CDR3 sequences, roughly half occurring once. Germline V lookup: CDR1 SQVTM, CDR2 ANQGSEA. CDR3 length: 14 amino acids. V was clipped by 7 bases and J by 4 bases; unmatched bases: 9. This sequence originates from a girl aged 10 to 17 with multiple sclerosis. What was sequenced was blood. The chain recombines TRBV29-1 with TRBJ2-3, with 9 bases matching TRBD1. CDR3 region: CSARRQGVSDTQYF. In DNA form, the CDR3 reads TGCAGCGCCAGGCGACAGGGGGTGTCAGATACGCAGTATTTT.